Sequencing of this T cell receptor (beta chain) was carried out in a study of T-cell reconstitution after alpha-beta-depleted transplantation in children. A TCRbeta library incorporating unique molecular identifiers was prepared. TCRdb called the PCR reads again in MiXCR, with one record for every CDR3 protein. The sample consists of about 610,000 distinct CDR3 sequences, under 12% of them appearing once. CDR1 and CDR2 from the germline V gene are SQVTM and ANQGSEA. The CDR3 consists of 12 residues. Trimming shortened V by 3 bases and J by 6 bases, and 11 bases separated the two germline ends. This TCR derives from a human donor who donated a stem cell graft to a child with acute myeloid leukemia. Sample: PBMCs from the stem cell graft donor, taken from the stem cell graft. This chain links TRBV29-1 with TRBJ1-1; unclear D gene. This CDR3 reads CSVELDGAEAFF. DNA for the CDR3: TGCAGCGTTGAGTTAGACGGGGCTGAAGCTTTCTTT.